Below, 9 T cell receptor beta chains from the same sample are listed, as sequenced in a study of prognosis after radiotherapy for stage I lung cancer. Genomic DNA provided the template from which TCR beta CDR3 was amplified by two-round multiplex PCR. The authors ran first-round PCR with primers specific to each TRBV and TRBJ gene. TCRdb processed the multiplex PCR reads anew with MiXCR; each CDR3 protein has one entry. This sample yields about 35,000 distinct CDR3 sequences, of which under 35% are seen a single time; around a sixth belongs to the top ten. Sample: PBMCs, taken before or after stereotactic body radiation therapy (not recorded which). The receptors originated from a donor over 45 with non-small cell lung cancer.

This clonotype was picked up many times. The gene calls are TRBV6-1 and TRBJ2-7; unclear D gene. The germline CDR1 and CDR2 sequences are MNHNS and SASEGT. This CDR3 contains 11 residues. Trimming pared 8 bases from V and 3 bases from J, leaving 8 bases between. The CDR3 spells CASDRNYEQYF. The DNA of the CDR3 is TGTGCCAGCGACCGGAACTACGAGCAGTACTTC.

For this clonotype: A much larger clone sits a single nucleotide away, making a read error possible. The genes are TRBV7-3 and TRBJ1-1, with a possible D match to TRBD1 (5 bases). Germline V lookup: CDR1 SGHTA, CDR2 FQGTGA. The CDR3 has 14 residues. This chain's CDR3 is CASSLSGGNTEALF. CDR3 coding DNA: TGTGCCAGCAGCTTAAGTGGGGGGAACACTGAAGCTTTATTT.

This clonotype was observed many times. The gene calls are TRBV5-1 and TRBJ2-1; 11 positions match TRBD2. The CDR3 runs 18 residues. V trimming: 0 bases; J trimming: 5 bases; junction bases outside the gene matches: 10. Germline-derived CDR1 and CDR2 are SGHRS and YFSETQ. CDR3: CASSLGVVASGRNNEQFF. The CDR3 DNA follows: TGCGCCAGCAGCTTGGGGGTTGTGGCTAGCGGGAGGAACAATGAGCAGTTCTTC. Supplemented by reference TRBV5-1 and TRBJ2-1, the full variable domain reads KAGVTQTPRYLIKTRGQQVTLSCSPISGHRSVSWYQQTPGQGLQFLFEYFSETQRNKGNFPGRFSGRQFSNSRSEMNVSTLELGDSALYLCASSLGVVASGRNNEQFFGPGTRLTVL.

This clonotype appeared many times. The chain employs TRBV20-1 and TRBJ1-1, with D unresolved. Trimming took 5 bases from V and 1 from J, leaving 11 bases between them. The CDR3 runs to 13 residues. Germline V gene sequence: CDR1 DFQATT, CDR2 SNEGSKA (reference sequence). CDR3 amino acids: CSAQPPGNTEAFF. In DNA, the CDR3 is TGCAGTGCTCAGCCACCGGGGAACACTGAAGCTTTCTTT.

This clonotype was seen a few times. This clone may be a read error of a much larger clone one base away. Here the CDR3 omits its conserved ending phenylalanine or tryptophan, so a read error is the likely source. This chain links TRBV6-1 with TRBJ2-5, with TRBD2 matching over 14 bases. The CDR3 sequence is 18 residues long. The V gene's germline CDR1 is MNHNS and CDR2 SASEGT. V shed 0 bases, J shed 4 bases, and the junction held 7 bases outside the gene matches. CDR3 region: CASSEAGLAGGVGETQYL. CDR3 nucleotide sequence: TGTGCCAGCAGTGAAGCCGGACTAGCGGGGGGCGTGGGAGAGACCCAGTACTTA.

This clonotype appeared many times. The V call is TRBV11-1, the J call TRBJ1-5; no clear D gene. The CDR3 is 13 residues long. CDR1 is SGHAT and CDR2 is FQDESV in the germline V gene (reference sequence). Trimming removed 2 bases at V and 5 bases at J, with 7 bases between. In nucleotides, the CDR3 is TGTGCCAGCAGCTTAAATCACGATCAGCCCCAGCATTTT. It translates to CASSLNHDQPQHF.

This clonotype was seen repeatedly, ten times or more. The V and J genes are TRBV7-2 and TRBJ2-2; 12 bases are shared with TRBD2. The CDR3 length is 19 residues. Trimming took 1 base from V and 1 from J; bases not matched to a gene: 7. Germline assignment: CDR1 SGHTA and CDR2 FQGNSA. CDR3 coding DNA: TGTGCCAGCAGCTTAGGCATAGGGACTAGCGGGTGGAACACCGGGGAGCTGTTTTTT. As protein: CASSLGIGTSGWNTGELFF.

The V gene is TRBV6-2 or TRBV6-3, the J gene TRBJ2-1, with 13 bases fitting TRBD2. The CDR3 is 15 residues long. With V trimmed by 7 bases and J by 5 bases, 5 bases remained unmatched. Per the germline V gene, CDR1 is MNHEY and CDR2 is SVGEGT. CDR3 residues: CASNVLAGGNNEQFF. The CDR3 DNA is TGTGCCAGCAATGTACTAGCGGGAGGGAACAATGAGCAGTTCTTC.

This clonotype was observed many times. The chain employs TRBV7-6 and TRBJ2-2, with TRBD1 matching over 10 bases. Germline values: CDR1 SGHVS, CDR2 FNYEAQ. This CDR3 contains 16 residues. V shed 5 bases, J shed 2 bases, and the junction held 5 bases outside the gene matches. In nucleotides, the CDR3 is TGTGCCAGCAGCCCGCGACAGGGGGCAAACACCGGGGAGCTGTTTTTT. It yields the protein CASSPRQGANTGELFF.